This TCR beta chain emerged from a study of cytomegalovirus exposure and HLA in healthy donors. Profiling relied on immunoSEQ multiplex PCR, and the TCRdb table lists in-frame clones only, not all of them. The sample has 75,000 to 85,000 clones, approximately 91% seen once. This clonotype was sampled from a man aged 25 to 45 in good health and CMV-seronegative. Sequencing was done on a sample of PBMCs.

This CDR3 is CSAMLQETQYF. The DNA of the CDR3 is TGCAGTGCTATGCTACAAGAGACCCAGTACTTC. The chain is built from TRBV20-1 and TRBJ2-5; unclear D gene. Trimming took off 4 bases at V and 2 bases at J, with 5 bases between the two ends. This CDR3 has 11 amino acids. Germline V lookup: CDR1 DFQATT, CDR2 SNEGSKA (reference sequence).